This T cell receptor beta chain appears in the sequencing data of a study of shared clonotypes between healthy human individuals. Study-wide results and caveats: Collection of samples was limited to blood; tissue repertoires likely differ. Represented diversity (both genetic and exposure-history) was limited by the small number of donors.

Profiling relied on immunoSEQ multiplex PCR, and the TCRdb table lists in-frame clones only, not all of them. The table lists roughly 770,000 clones, approximately 97% of them singletons. The table lists this clone with a count of one. Its matching antigen is unknown. Positive CCR7 selection of CD45RO-negative cells yielded the naive CD8 cells, and terminally differentiated effector memory CD45RA+ cells were excluded. The sequenced sample consisted of naive CD8+ T cells sorted from blood. The receptor comes from a man aged 25-40 years in good health.

The CDR3 region is CASGGQPNTEAFF. DNA for the CDR3: TGCGCCAGCGGGGGACAGCCAAACACTGAAGCTTTCTTT. V usage is TRBV10-2 and J usage is TRBJ1-1; TRBD1 agrees at 7 bases. The ends lost 8 bases at V and 2 bases at J; junction bases unmatched: 5. The germline CDR1 and CDR2 sequences are WSHSY and SAAADI. The CDR3 covers 13 residues.